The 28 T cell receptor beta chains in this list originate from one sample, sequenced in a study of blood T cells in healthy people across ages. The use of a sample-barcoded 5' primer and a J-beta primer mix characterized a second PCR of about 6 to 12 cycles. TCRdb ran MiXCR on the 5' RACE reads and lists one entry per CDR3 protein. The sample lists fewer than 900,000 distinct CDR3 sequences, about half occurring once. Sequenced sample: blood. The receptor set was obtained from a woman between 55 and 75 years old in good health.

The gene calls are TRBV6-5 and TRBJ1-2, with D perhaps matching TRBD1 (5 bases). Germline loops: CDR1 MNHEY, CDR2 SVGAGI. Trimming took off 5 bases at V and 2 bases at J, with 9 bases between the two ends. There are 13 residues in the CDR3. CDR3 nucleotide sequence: TGTGCCAGCAGTACGGGGGACAACTATGGCTACACCTTC. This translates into CASSTGDNYGYTF.

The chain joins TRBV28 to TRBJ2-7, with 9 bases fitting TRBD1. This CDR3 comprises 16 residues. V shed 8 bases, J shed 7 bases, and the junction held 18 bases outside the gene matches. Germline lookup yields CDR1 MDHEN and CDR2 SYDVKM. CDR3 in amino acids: CASSPDFRDRAREQYF. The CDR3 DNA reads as TGTGCCAGCTCCCCGGATTTCCGGGACAGGGCACGGGAGCAGTACTTC. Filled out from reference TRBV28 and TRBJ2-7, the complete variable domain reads DVKVTQSSRYLVKRTGEKVFLECVQDMDHENMFWYRQDPGLGLRLIYFSYDVKMKEKGDIPEGYSVSREKKERFSLILESASTNQTSMYLCASSPDFRDRAREQYFGPGTRLTVT.

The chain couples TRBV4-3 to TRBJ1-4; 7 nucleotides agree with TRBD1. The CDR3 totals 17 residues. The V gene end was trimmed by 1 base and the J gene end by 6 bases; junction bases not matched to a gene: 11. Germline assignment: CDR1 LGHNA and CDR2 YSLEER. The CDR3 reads CASSQGGGPGGDEKLFF. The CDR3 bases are TGCGCCAGCAGCCAAGGAGGGGGCCCAGGGGGTGATGAAAAACTGTTTTTT.

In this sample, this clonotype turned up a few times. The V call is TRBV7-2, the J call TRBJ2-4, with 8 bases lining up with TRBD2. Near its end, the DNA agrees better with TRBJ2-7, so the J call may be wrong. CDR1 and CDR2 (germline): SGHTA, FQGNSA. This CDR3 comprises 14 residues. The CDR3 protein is CASSPPGLVPEQYF. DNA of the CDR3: TGTGCCAGCAGTCCACCGGGACTAGTTCCCGAGCAGTACTTC.

As DNA, the CDR3 is TGTGCCAGCAACCCGGGGACAGATACGCAGTATTTT. This gives the protein CASNPGTDTQYF. This chain joins TRBV2 and TRBJ2-3; perhaps TRBD2 as D (5 bases). The germline CDR1 and CDR2 sequences are SNHLY and FYNNEI. There are 12 residues in the CDR3. V lost 7 bases, J lost 3 bases, and 8 bases lay in between.

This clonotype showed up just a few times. CDR3 in amino acids: CSAPSPGLEYNEQFF. The DNA for the CDR3 is TGCAGTGCCCCTAGCCCGGGACTAGAGTACAATGAGCAGTTCTTC. The rearrangement joins TRBV20-1 to TRBJ2-1; 8 nucleotides line up with TRBD2. Germline V lookup: CDR1 DFQATT, CDR2 SNEGSKA (reference sequence). The CDR3 has 15 amino acids. V lost 6 bases to trimming and J lost 4 bases; unmatched junction nucleotides: 11.

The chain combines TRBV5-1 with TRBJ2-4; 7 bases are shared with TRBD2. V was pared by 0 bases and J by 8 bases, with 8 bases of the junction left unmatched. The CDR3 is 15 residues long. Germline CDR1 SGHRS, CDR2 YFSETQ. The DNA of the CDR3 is TGCGCCAGCAGCTTGGAGGGCGGGAGAGCGGACATTCAGTACTTC. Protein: CASSLEGGRADIQYF.

CDR3 nucleotides: TGTGCCAGCAGCGCTCTAGCGGACACCTACAATGAGCAGTTCTTC. Amino acid sequence: CASSALADTYNEQFF. This chain connects TRBV6-6 to TRBJ2-1; 7 nucleotides agree with TRBD2. Germline V gene data show CDR1 as MNHNY and CDR2 as SVGAGI (reference sequence). The CDR3 is 15 amino acids. V was clipped by 6 bases and J by 2 bases; unmatched bases: 7.

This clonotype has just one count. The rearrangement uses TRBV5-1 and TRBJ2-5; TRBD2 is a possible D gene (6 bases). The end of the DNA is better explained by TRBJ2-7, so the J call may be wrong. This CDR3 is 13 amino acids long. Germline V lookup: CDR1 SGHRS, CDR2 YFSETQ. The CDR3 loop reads CASSFGGDHEQYF. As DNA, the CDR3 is TGCGCCAGCAGCTTCGGGGGAGACCACGAGCAGTACTTC.

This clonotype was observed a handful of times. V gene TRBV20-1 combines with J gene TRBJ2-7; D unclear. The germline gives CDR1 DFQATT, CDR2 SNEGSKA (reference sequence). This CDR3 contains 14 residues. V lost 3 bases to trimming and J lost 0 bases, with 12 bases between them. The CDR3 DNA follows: TGCAGTGCTAGGAAATCGTACTCCTCCTACGAGCAGTACTTC. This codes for CSARKSYSSYEQYF.

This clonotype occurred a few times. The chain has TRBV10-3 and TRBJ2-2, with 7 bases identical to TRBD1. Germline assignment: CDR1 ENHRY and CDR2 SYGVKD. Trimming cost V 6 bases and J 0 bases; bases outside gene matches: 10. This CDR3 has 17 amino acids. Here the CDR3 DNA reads TGTGCCATCAGCGCGGACAGGCTTTCCGCGAACACCGGGGAGCTGTTTTTT. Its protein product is CAISADRLSANTGELFF.

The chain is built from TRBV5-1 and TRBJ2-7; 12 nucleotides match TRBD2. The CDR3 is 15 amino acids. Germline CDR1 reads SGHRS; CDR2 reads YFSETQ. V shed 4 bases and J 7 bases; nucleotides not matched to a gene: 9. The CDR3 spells CASSKTSGGYNEQYF. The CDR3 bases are TGCGCCAGCAGCAAGACTAGCGGGGGTTACAATGAGCAGTACTTC.

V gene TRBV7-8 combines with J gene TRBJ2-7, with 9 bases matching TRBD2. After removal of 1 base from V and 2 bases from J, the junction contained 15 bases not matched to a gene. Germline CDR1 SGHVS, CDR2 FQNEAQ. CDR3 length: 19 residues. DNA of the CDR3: TGTGCCAGCAGCTTAGGGCGGGGACTAGCCGGAGTATTCACCTACGAGCAGTACTTC. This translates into CASSLGRGLAGVFTYEQYF. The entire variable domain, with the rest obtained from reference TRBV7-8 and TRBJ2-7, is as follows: GAGVSQSPRYKVAKRGQDVALRCDPISGHVSLFWYQQALGQGPEFLTYFQNEAQLDKSGLPSDRFFAERPEGSVSTLKIQRTQQEDSAVYLCASSLGRGLAGVFTYEQYFGPGTRLTVT.

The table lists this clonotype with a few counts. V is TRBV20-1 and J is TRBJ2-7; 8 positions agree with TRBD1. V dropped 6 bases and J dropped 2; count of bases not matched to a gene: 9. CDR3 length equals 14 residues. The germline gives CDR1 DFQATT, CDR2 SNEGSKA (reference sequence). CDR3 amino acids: CSALPGGAPYEQYF. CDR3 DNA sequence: TGCAGTGCCCTTCCAGGGGGCGCTCCCTACGAGCAGTACTTC.

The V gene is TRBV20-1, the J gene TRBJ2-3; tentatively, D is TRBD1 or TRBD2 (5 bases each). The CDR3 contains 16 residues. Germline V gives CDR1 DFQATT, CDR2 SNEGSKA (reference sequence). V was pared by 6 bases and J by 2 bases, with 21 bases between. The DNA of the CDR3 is TGCAGTGCAGGGTCCCCAGGGCGGAGGTTCACAGATACGCAGTATTTT. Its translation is CSAGSPGRRFTDTQYF.

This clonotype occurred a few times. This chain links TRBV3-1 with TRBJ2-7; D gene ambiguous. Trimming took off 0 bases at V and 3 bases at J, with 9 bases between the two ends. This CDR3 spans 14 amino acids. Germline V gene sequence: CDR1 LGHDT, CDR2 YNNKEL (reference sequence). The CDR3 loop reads CASSQDLRDYEQYF. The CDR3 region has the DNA TGTGCCAGCAGCCAAGATCTACGAGACTACGAGCAGTACTTC.

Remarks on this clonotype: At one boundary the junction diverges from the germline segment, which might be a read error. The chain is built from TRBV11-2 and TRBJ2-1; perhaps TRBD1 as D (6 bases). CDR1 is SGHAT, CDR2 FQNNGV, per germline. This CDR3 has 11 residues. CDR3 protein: CVSSLGAEQFF. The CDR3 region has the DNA TGTGTCAGCAGCTTGGGGGCAGAGCAGTTCTTC.

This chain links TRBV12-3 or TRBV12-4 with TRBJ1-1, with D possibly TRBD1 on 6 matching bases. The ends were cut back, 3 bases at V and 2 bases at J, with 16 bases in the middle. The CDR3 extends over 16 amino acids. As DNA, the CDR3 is TGTGCCAGCAGTTTTCTTGCGGGGGGCGGAAACACTGAAGCTTTCTTT. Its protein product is CASSFLAGGGNTEAFF.

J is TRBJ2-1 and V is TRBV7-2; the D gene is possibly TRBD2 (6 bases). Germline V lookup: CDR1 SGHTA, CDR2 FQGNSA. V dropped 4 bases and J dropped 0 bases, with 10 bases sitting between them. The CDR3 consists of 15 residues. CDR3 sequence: CASSSQAGSYNEQFF. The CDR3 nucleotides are TGTGCCAGCAGCTCACAAGCGGGCTCCTACAATGAGCAGTTCTTC.

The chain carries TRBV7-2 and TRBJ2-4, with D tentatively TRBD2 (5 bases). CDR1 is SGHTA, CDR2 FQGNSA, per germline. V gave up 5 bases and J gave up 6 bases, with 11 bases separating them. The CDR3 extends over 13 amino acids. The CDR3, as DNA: TGTGCCAGCAGCGCGACTAAGTTAAACATTCAGTACTTC. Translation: CASSATKLNIQYF.

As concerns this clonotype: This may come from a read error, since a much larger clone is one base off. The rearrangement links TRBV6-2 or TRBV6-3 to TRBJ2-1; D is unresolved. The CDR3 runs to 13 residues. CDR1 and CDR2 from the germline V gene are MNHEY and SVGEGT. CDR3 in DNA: TGTGCCGGCAGTCCCTTGTCTTCCAATGAGCAGTTCTTC. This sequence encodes CAGSPLSSNEQFF.

CDR3 sequence (DNA): TGTGCCAGCCAGAGTTTTAGCTCCTACAATGAGCAGTTCTTC. This gives the protein CASQSFSSYNEQFF. The rearrangement uses TRBV7-2 and TRBJ2-1; D is unresolved. Trimming took off 8 bases at V and 0 bases at J, with 11 bases between the two ends. CDR3 length: 14 residues. In germline, CDR1 is SGHTA, CDR2 FQGNSA. Drawing the rest from reference TRBV7-2 and TRBJ2-1, the complete variable domain is GAGVSQSPSNKVTEKGKDVELRCDPISGHTALYWYRQSLGQGLEFLIYFQGNSAPDKSGLPSDRFSAERTGGSVSTLTIQRTQQEDSAVYLCASQSFSSYNEQFFGPGTRLTVL.

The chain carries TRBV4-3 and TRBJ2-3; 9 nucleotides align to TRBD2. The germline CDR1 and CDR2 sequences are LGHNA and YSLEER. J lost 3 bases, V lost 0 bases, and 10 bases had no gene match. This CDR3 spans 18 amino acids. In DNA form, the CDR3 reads TGCGCCAGCAGCCAAGAAGGGTCCCTAGCGGGACTTACAGATACGCAGTATTTT. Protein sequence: CASSQEGSLAGLTDTQYF.

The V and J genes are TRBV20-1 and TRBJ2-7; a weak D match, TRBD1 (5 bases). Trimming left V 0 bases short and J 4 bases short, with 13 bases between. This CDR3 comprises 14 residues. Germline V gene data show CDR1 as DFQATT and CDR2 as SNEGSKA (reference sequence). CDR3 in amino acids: CSARDTRQLYEQYF. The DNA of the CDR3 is TGCAGTGCTAGAGATACGAGACAGCTTTACGAGCAGTACTTC.

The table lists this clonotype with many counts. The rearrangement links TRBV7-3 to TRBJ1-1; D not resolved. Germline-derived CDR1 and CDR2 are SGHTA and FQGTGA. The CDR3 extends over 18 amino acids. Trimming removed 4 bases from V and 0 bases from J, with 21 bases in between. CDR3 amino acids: CASSSFAGPGLVNTEAFF. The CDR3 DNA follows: TGTGCCAGCAGCTCCTTCGCAGGTCCCGGGTTGGTGAACACTGAAGCTTTCTTT.

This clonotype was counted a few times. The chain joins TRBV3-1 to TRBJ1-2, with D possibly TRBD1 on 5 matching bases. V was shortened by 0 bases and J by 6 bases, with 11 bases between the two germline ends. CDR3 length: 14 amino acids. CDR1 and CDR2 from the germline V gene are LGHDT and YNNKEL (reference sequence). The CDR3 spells CASSQEVQGHGYTF. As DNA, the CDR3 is TGTGCCAGCAGCCAAGAGGTGCAGGGACATGGCTACACCTTC.

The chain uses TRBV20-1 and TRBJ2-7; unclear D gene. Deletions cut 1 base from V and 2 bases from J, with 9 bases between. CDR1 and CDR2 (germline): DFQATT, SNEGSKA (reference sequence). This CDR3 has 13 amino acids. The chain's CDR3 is CSARGAITYEQYF. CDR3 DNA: TGCAGTGCTAGAGGGGCAATAACCTACGAGCAGTACTTC.

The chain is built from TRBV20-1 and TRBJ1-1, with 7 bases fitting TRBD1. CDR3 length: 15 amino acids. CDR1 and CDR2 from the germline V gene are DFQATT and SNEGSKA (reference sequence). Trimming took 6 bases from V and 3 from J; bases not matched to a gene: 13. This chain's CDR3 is CSASPGGLGDTEAFF. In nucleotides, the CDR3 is TGCAGTGCGTCCCCAGGGGGGTTAGGGGACACTGAAGCTTTCTTT.